These 26 T cell receptor beta chains came from one sample sequenced in a study of OX40 agonist ivuxolimab in advanced cancers. Produced via immunoSEQ multiplex PCR; TCRdb's table is partial and in-frame only. The top ten clones hold approximately 0.3% of a sample with about 89,000 clones, 70% to 90% of them seen once. Here the sequenced sample was CD4+ or CD8+ T cells sorted from blood, taken in a trial of the OX40 agonist ivuxolimab. The receptor source for this set is an adult with an advanced solid tumor such as melanoma, head and neck, liver or kidney cancer.

The rearrangement joins TRBV10-3 to TRBJ2-7; D is perhaps TRBD1 (6 bases). The CDR3 contains 13 residues. V was clipped by 6 bases and J by 3 bases, with 12 bases between them. Per germline, CDR1 ENHRY and CDR2 SYGVKD. The CDR3 DNA sequence: TGTGCCATCAGCCTTAACAGGGACTACGAGCAGTACTTC. Its translation is CAISLNRDYEQYF.

The chain has TRBV7-2 and TRBJ2-5; TRBD1 matches at 10 bases. The V gene's germline CDR1 is SGHTA and CDR2 FQGNSA. The CDR3 runs 16 residues. V dropped 4 bases and J dropped 5; count of bases not matched to a gene: 10. The CDR3 region is CASSSGTGDGVETQYF. For the CDR3, the DNA is TGTGCCAGCAGCTCCGGGACAGGGGATGGGGTGGAGACCCAGTACTTC.

The gene calls are TRBV18 and TRBJ1-3; 8 bases agree with TRBD1. Germline lookup yields CDR1 KGHSH and CDR2 LQKENI. The CDR3 contains 14 residues. V lost 6 bases, J lost 2 bases, and 3 bases stayed unmatched. CDR3 sequence reads: CASSPDRAGNTIYF. CDR3 nucleotide sequence: TGTGCCAGCTCCCCGGACAGGGCTGGAAACACCATATATTTT.

The chain is built from TRBV5-1 and TRBJ2-5; a weak D match, TRBD1 (5 bases). The CDR3 runs 15 residues. The germline V and J ends were trimmed by 5 bases and 0 bases, with 14 bases remaining between them. Germline V gene sequence: CDR1 SGHRS, CDR2 YFSETQ. This chain's CDR3 is CASSFTGLYQETQYF. The CDR3 DNA reads TGCGCCAGCAGTTTCACAGGTCTGTACCAAGAGACCCAGTACTTC.

The V and J genes are TRBV4-1 and TRBJ2-6; D gene uncertain. This CDR3 has 14 amino acids. CDR1 is MGHRA and CDR2 is YSYEKL in the germline V gene. V lost 4 bases, J lost 2 bases, and 6 bases lay in between. For the CDR3, the DNA is TGCGCCAGCAGCCCGTACCCTGGGGCCAACGTCCTGACTTTC. Its translation: CASSPYPGANVLTF.

The genes are TRBV15 and TRBJ1-5, with D maybe TRBD1 (5 bases). This CDR3 has 14 residues. V was trimmed by 1 base and J by 5 bases, leaving 9 bases between them. Germline assignment: CDR1 LNHNV and CDR2 YYDKDF (reference sequence). The CDR3 sequence is CATSRGGGHQPQHF. In DNA, the CDR3 is TGTGCCACCAGCAGAGGGGGCGGGCATCAGCCCCAGCATTTT.

J is TRBJ1-1 and V is TRBV7-2; D uncertain. Germline assignment: CDR1 SGHTA and CDR2 FQGNSA. V dropped 1 base and J dropped 2 bases, with 5 bases sitting between them. There are 13 residues in the CDR3. The CDR3 here is CASSLVVNTEAFF. Here the CDR3 DNA reads TGTGCCAGCAGCTTAGTTGTTAACACTGAAGCTTTCTTT.

The rearrangement links TRBV12-2 to TRBJ1-1; the table calls TRBD1, which could not be checked here. TRBV12-2 counts as a pseudogene. This CDR3 is 15 amino acids long. CDR3 sequence: CASRLARQGLDEAFF. The DNA of the CDR3 is TGTGCAAGTCGCTTAGCGCGGCAGGGGCTCGATGAAGCTTTCTTT.

J is TRBJ2-3 and V is TRBV9; TRBD2 aligns across 8 bases. Trimming cost V 0 bases and J 2 bases; bases outside gene matches: 8. CDR3 length: 17 amino acids. Looked up from germline, CDR1 is SGDLS and CDR2 is YYNGEE. The CDR3 DNA follows: TGTGCCAGCAGCGTAGACCCTAGCGGGCTCACCACAGATACGCAGTATTTT. It encodes CASSVDPSGLTTDTQYF.

This clone appeared a few times. The genes are TRBV11-2 and TRBJ1-1; D not resolved. Germline values: CDR1 SGHAT, CDR2 FQNNGV. The CDR3 is 13 residues long. V dropped 5 bases and J dropped 3 bases, with 10 bases sitting between them. CDR3 bases: TGTGCCAGCAGCCCCCACCGGGACACTGAAGCTTTCTTT. Its protein is CASSPHRDTEAFF.

V and J are TRBV25-1 and TRBJ1-1; D call uncertain. From germline, CDR1 is MGHDK and CDR2 SYGVNS. This CDR3 is built from 14 residues. The germline V and J ends were trimmed by 1 base and 8 bases, with 14 bases remaining between them. The CDR3 DNA reads as TGTGCCAGCAGTGAATCAGGAATCGCTCGGGAAGCTTTCTTT. Translation: CASSESGIAREAFF.

The chain employs TRBV7-2 and TRBJ2-3; 8 positions match TRBD2. From germline, CDR1 is SGHTA and CDR2 FQGNSA. The V and J ends lost 5 bases and 6 bases, in that order; junction bases with no gene match: 10. The CDR3 runs to 15 residues. CDR3 DNA: TGTGCCAGCAGCCCACTACGGGGGGGCCGGGATACGCAGTATTTT. Protein sequence: CASSPLRGGRDTQYF.

The chain uses TRBV7-9 and TRBJ2-1, with D perhaps TRBD2 (6 bases). Germline CDR1 SEHNR, CDR2 FQNEAQ (reference sequence). This CDR3 spans 16 amino acids. Trimming cost V 2 bases and J 0 bases, with 11 bases left between them. CDR3 in amino acids: CASSLRGSSSYNEQFF. For the CDR3, the DNA is TGTGCCAGCAGCTTACGGGGGTCAAGCTCCTACAATGAGCAGTTCTTC.

The chain uses TRBV7-2 and TRBJ2-5; 10 bases are shared with TRBD1. The CDR3 runs 14 residues. Germline-derived CDR1 and CDR2 are SGHTA and FQGNSA. Trimming took 1 base from V and 5 from J; bases not matched to a gene: 1. CDR3 coding DNA: TGTGCCAGCAGCTTAGGGACAGGGGGGGAGACCCAGTACTTC. This codes for CASSLGTGGETQYF.

The chain uses TRBV7-2 and TRBJ2-7; D uncertain. Germline V CDR1 and CDR2: SGHTA, FQGNSA. V was clipped by 2 bases and J by 3 bases, with 14 bases between them. The CDR3 runs 15 residues. DNA for the CDR3: TGTGCCAGCAGCTTATTGGGCCGGAAAAGCTACGAGCAGTACTTC. This sequence encodes CASSLLGRKSYEQYF. Combining the CDR3 with reference TRBV7-2 and TRBJ2-7 gives the whole variable domain GAGVSQSPSNKVTEKGKDVELRCDPISGHTALYWYRQSLGQGLEFLIYFQGNSAPDKSGLPSDRFSAERTGGSVSTLTIQRTQQEDSAVYLCASSLLGRKSYEQYFGPGTRLTVT.

The chain couples TRBV6-1 to TRBJ2-6; perhaps TRBD1 as D (5 bases). Germline-derived CDR1 and CDR2 are MNHNS and SASEGT. The CDR3 spans 15 residues. The V gene lost 3 bases and the J gene lost 2 bases, with 8 bases spanning the gap. In nucleotides, the CDR3 is TGTGCCAGCAGTGATGCAGGGACTGGGGCCAACGTCCTGACTTTC. Translating gives CASSDAGTGANVLTF.

This chain links TRBV7-3 with TRBJ2-7; the D is unclear. V lost 5 bases to trimming and J lost 6 bases, with 14 bases between them. The CDR3 spans 13 residues. The V gene's germline CDR1 is SGHTA and CDR2 FQGTGA. CDR3 protein: CASSPRAGREQYF. The CDR3 DNA reads as TGTGCCAGCAGCCCAAGGGCTGGTCGCGAGCAGTACTTC. Filled out from reference TRBV7-3 and TRBJ2-7, the complete variable domain reads GAGVSQTPSNKVTEKGKYVELRCDPISGHTALYWYRQSLGQGPEFLIYFQGTGAADDSGLPNDRFFAVRPEGSVSTLKIQRTERGDSAVYLCASSPRAGREQYFGPGTRLTVT.

The chain's CDR3 is CAWSAPGRETQYF. The CDR3 nucleotides are TGTGCCTGGAGTGCACCCGGGCGGGAGACCCAGTACTTC. J is TRBJ2-5 and V is TRBV30; D uncertain. This CDR3 spans 13 amino acids. V lost 1 base and J lost 5, with 11 bases in between. Germline V gene sequence: CDR1 GTSNPN, CDR2 SVGIG (reference sequence). The full variable domain, its missing parts supplied by reference TRBV30 and TRBJ2-5, is SQTIHQWPATLVQPVGSPLSLECTVEGTSNPNLYWYRQAAGRGLQLLFYSVGIGQISSEVPQNLSASRPQDRQFILSSKKLLLSDSGFYLCAWSAPGRETQYFGPGTRLLVL.

The rearrangement uses TRBV27 and TRBJ2-1; 10 nucleotides agree with TRBD2. CDR1 is MNHEY and CDR2 is SMNVEV in the germline V gene (reference sequence). Trimming at V came to 6 bases and at J to 10 bases, leaving 9 bases not matched to a gene. The CDR3 has 14 residues. DNA for the CDR3: TGTGCCAGCAGACTAGCGGGACCCCAAGGGGAGCAGTTCTTC. This encodes CASRLAGPQGEQFF.

Turning to this clone: Given the absence of the conserved phenylalanine or tryptophan at the CDR3 end, a read error is likely. The rearrangement links TRBV29-1 to TRBJ1-2; D may be TRBD1 (5 bases). Germline CDR1 and CDR2: SQVTM and ANQGSEA. The CDR3 consists of 15 residues. Trimming cost V 2 bases and J 4 bases, with 17 bases left between them. The CDR3 reads CSVEKGRDLIYGYTS. Written as DNA, the CDR3 is TGCAGCGTTGAAAAGGGCAGGGATCTTATCTATGGCTACACCTCC.

J is TRBJ2-1 and V is TRBV19; no clear D. V shed 1 base and J shed 14 bases, with 9 bases lying between them. The V gene's germline CDR1 is LNHDA and CDR2 SQIVND (reference sequence). CDR3 length equals 11 residues. The CDR3 reads CASSIAGLEFF. CDR3 DNA sequence: TGTGCCAGTAGTATAGCTGGGCTGGAGTTCTTC. Based on the CDR3 plus reference TRBV19 and TRBJ2-1, the full variable domain is DGGITQSPKYLFRKEGQNVTLSCEQNLNHDAMYWYRQDPGQGLRLIYYSQIVNDFQKGDIAEGYSVSREKKESFPLTVTSAQKNPTAFYLCASSIAGLEFFGPGTRLTVL.

This clone was seen more than once but under ten times. CDR3 protein: CASSSSGGPGNEQFF. CDR3 nucleotides: TGTGCCAGCAGCTCCAGCGGGGGGCCTGGCAATGAGCAGTTCTTC. This chain uses TRBV7-9 with TRBJ2-1, with 9 bases fitting TRBD2. CDR1 and CDR2 from the germline V gene are SEHNR and FQNEAQ (reference sequence). This CDR3 is built from 15 residues. V lost 4 bases and J lost 6; bases outside the gene matches: 7.

The chain couples TRBV11-2 to TRBJ2-7; D is unclear. The CDR3 length is 13 residues. V lost 3 bases to trimming and J lost 2 bases, with 8 bases between them. Germline CDR1 reads SGHAT; CDR2 reads FQNNGV. CDR3 region: CASSFRQTYEQYF. CDR3 bases: TGTGCCAGCAGCTTCCGGCAGACCTACGAGCAGTACTTC.

CDR3 loop: CASRRLTAVVDTQYF. CDR3 sequence (DNA): TGTGCCAGCAGGAGGTTGACAGCGGTAGTAGATACGCAGTATTTT. The V call is TRBV2, the J call TRBJ2-3, with D perhaps assigned TRBD1 or TRBD2 (5 bases each). The CDR3 is made up of 15 amino acids. V dropped 6 bases and J dropped 5 bases, with 18 bases sitting between them. Germline-derived CDR1 and CDR2 are SNHLY and FYNNEI.

V and J are TRBV5-6 and TRBJ2-7, with a possible D match to TRBD1 (5 bases). V was clipped by 1 base and J by 1 base, with 12 bases between them. This CDR3 has 15 amino acids. CDR1 is SGHDT and CDR2 is YYEEEE in the germline V gene. CDR3 in DNA: TGTGCCAGCAGCTTGCGCAGGGTACGATCCTACGAGCAGTACTTC. Translating gives CASSLRRVRSYEQYF.

The chain couples TRBV5-1 to TRBJ1-4; weak D call: TRBD1 (5 bases). Germline loops: CDR1 SGHRS, CDR2 YFSETQ. The length of the CDR3 is 17 residues. Trimming cost V 0 bases and J 3 bases, with 15 bases left between them. For the CDR3, the DNA is TGCGCCAGCAGCTTGGTCCCAGGGCGTGGTGCTAATGAAAAACTGTTTTTT. It encodes CASSLVPGRGANEKLFF. Based on the CDR3 plus reference TRBV5-1 and TRBJ1-4, the full variable domain is KAGVTQTPRYLIKTRGQQVTLSCSPISGHRSVSWYQQTPGQGLQFLFEYFSETQRNKGNFPGRFSGRQFSNSRSEMNVSTLELGDSALYLCASSLVPGRGANEKLFFGSGTQLSVL.